This TCR beta chain was recovered during a study of blood T cell repertoires in COVID-19. Study details: Sample material is recorded as cDNA or gDNA derived from T cells, B-cell-depleted T cells, or PBMCs.

Germline-derived CDR1 and CDR2 are GTSNPN and SVGIG (reference sequence). With 2 bases removed from V and 10 bases from J, the gap between germline ends came to 17 bases. CDR3 length: 13 amino acids. Assay: immunoSEQ multiplex PCR; the TCRdb copy retains only in-frame clones and omits some. The table includes about 150,000 clones, more than 75% detected once. Sequences were obtained from peripheral blood. The sequence was obtained from an elderly man with acute or convalescent COVID-19. This sequence joins TRBV30 and TRBJ1-2, with TRBD1 as a possible D gene (6 bases). CDR3 in amino acids: CAWSPGASTVYTF. The CDR3 DNA follows: TGTGCCTGGAGTCCAGGGGCTAGTACGGTCTACACCTTC.